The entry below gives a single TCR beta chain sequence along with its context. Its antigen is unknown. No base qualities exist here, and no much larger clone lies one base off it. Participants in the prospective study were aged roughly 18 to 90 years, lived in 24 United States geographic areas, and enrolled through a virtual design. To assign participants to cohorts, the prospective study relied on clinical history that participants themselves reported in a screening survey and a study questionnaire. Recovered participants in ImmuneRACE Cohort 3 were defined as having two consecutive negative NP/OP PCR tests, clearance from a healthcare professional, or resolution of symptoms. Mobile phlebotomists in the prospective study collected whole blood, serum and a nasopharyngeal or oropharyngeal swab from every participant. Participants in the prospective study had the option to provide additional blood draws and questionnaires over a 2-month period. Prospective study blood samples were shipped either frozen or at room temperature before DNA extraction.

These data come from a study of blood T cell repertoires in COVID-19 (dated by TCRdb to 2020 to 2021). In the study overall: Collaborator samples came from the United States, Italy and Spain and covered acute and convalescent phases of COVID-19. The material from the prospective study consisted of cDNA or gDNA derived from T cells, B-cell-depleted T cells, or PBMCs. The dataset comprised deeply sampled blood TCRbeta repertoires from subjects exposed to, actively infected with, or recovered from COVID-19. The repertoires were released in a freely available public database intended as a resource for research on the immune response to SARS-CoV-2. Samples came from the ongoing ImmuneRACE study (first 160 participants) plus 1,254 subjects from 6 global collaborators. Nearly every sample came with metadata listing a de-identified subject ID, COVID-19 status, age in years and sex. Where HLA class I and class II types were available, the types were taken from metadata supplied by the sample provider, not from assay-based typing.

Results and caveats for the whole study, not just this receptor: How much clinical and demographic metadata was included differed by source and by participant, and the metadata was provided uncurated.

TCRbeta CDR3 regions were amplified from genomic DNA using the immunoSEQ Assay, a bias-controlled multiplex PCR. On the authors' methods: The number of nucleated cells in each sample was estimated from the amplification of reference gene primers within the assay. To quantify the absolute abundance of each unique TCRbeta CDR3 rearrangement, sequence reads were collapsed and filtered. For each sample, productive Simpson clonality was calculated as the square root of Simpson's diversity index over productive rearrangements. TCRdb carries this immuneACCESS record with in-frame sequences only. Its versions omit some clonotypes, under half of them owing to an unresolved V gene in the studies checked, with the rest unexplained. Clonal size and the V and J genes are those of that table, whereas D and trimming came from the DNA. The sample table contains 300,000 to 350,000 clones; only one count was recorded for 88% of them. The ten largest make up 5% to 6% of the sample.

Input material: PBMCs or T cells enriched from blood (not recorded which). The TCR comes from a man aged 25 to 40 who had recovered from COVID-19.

The sequenced DNA is TGTGCCAGCAGTAGCCGGACAGGGGGTTCACCCCTCCACTTT. Its product reads: CASSSRTGGSPLHF. The V and J segments used are TRBV27 and TRBJ1-6, and TRBD1 matches 10 of the central bases. The V end gives up 5 bases and the J end 9 bases, leaving 4 bases in the junction not matched to a gene. The CDR3 runs 14 residues from the cysteine to the phenylalanine. Only CDR3 DNA is held: 42 bases, read in frame from base 1. Based on the germline V gene (reference sequence), the CDR1 and CDR2 sequences are MNHEY and SMNVEV.